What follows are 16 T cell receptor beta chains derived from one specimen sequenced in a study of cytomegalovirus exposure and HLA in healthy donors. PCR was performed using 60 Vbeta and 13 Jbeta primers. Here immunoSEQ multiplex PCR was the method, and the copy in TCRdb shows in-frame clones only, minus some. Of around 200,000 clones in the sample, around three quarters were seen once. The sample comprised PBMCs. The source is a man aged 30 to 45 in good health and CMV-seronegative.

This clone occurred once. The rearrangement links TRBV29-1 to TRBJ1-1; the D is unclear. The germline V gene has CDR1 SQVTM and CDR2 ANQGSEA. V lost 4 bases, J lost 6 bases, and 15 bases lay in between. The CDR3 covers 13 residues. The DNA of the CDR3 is TGCAGCGTTGGTGTCAGCGTACGTTCTGAAGCTTTCTTT. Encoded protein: CSVGVSVRSEAFF.

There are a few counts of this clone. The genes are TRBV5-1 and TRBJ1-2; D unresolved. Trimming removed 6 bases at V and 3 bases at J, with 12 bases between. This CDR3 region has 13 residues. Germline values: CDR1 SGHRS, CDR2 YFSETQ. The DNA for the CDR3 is TGCGCCAGCAAAGATGACACCTACTATGGCTACACCTTC. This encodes CASKDDTYYGYTF.

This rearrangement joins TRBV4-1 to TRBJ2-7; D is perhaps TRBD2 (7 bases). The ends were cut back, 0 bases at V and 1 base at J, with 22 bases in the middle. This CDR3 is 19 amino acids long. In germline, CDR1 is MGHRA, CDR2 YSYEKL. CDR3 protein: CASSQDLVSPSGQSYEQYF. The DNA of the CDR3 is TGCGCCAGCAGCCAAGACCTAGTTTCGCCTAGCGGACAGTCCTACGAGCAGTACTTC.

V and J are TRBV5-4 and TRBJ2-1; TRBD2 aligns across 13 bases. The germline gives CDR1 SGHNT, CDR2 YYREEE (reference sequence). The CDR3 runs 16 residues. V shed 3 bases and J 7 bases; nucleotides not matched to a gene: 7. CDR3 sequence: CASSSGLAGVRNEQFF. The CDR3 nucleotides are TGTGCCAGCAGCTCCGGACTAGCGGGAGTCCGTAATGAGCAGTTCTTC.

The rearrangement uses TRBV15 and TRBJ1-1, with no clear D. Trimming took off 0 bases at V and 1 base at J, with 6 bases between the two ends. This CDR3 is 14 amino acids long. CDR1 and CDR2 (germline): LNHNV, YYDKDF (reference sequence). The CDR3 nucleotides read TGTGCCACCAGCAGAGAACACACGAACACTGAAGCTTTCTTT. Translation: CATSREHTNTEAFF.

The CDR3 here is CASSPKTEMNTEAFF. In nucleotides, the CDR3 is TGTGCCAGCAGTCCCAAGACAGAGATGAACACTGAAGCTTTCTTT. The chain joins TRBV6-6 to TRBJ1-1; the D gene is possibly TRBD1 (5 bases). Germline V gene sequence: CDR1 MNHNY, CDR2 SVGAGI (reference sequence). V lost 5 bases to trimming and J lost 0 bases, with 13 bases between them. CDR3 length: 15 amino acids.

CDR3 nucleotide sequence: TGTGCCAGCAGCTTAGGCGTAGACGAGCAGTACTTC. It is translated as CASSLGVDEQYF. The genes are TRBV7-9 and TRBJ2-7; D not certain. The V gene lost 1 base and the J gene lost 5 bases, with 6 bases spanning the gap. Germline-derived CDR1 and CDR2 are SEHNR and FQNEAQ (reference sequence). The CDR3 is 12 amino acids.

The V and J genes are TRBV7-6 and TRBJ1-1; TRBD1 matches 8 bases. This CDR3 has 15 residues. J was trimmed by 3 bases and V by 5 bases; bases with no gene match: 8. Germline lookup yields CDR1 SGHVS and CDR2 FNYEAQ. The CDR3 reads CASSTGQGWDTEAFF. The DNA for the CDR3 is TGTGCCAGCAGCACAGGACAGGGTTGGGACACTGAAGCTTTCTTT.

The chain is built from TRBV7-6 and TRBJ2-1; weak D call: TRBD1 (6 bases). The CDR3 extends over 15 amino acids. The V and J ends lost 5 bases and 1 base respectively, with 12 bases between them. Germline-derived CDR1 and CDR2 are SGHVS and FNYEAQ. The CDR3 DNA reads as TGTGCCAGCAGCCAGGAGCAGGGGTCCTACAATGAGCAGTTCTTC. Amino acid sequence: CASSQEQGSYNEQFF. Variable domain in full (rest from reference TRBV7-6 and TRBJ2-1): GAGVSQSPRYKVTKRGQDVALRCDPISGHVSLYWYRQALGQGPEFLTYFNYEAQQDKSGLPNDRFSAERPEGSISTLTIQRTEQRDSAMYRCASSQEQGSYNEQFFGPGTRLTVL.

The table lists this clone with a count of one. The CDR3 here is CASRTGQHTGELFF. The CDR3 region has the DNA TGTGCCAGCAGAACCGGACAGCACACCGGGGAGCTGTTTTTT. The V call is TRBV27, the J call TRBJ2-2; perhaps TRBD1 as D (6 bases). The CDR3 is made up of 14 amino acids. V was shortened by 6 bases and J by 3 bases, with 11 bases between the two germline ends. Germline CDR1 reads MNHEY; CDR2 reads SMNVEV (reference sequence).

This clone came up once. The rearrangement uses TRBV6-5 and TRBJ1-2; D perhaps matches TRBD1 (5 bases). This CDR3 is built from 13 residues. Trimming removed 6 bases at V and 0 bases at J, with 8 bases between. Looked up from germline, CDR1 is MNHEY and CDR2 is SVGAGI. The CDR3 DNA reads TGTGCCAGCAGCTCGACAGCTAACTATGGCTACACCTTC. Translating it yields CASSSTANYGYTF.

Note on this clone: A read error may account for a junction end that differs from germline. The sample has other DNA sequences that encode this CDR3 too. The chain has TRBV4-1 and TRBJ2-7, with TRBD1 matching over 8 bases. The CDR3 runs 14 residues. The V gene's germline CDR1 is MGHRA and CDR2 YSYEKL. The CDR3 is CASSRGQGAYEQYF. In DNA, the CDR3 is TGCGCTAGCAGCCGAGGACAGGGTGCCTACGAGCAGTACTTC.

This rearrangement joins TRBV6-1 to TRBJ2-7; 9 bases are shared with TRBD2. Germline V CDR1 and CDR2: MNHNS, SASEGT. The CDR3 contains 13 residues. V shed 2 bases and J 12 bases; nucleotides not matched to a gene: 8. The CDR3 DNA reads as TGTGCCAGCAGTGAAAACGGCGGGAGGGCCCGGTACTTC. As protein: CASSENGGRARYF.

CDR3: CASSLVEREYNEQFF. In DNA, the CDR3 is TGCGCCAGCAGCTTGGTGGAGCGGGAATACAATGAGCAGTTCTTC. This rearrangement joins TRBV5-1 to TRBJ2-1; 7 positions match TRBD2. Germline values: CDR1 SGHRS, CDR2 YFSETQ. Germline trimming cut 0 bases from V and 4 bases from J; bases unmatched to any gene: 4. The CDR3 totals 15 residues. The full variable domain, rest sourced from reference TRBV5-1 and TRBJ2-1, is KAGVTQTPRYLIKTRGQQVTLSCSPISGHRSVSWYQQTPGQGLQFLFEYFSETQRNKGNFPGRFSGRQFSNSRSEMNVSTLELGDSALYLCASSLVEREYNEQFFGPGTRLTVL.

DNA of the CDR3: TGTGCCAGTAGTAGCGCAGCGTATGGCTACACCTTC. Protein: CASSSAAYGYTF. This chain links TRBV19 with TRBJ1-2; D remains unclear. Germline-derived CDR1 and CDR2 are LNHDA and SQIVND (reference sequence). The CDR3 sequence is 12 residues long. Trimming cost V 4 bases and J 5 bases, with 8 bases left between them.

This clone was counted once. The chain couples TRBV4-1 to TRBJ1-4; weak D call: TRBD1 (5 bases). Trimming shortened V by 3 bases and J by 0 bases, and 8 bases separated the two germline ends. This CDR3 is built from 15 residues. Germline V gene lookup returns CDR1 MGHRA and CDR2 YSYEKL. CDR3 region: CASSQGPATNEKLFF. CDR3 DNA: TGCGCCAGCAGCCAGGGGCCAGCAACTAATGAAAAACTGTTTTTT.